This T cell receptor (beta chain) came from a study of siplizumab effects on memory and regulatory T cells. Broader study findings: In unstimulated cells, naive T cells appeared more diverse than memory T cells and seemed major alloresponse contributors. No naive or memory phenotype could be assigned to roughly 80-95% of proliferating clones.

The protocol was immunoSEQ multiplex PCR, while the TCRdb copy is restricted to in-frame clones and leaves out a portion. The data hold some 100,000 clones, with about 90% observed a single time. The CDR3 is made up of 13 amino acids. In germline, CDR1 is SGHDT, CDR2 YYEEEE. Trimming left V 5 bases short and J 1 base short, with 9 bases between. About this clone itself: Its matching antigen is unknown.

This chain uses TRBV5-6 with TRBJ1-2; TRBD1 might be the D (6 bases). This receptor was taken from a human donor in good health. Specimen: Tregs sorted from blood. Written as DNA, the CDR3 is TGTGCCAGCAGGGGCAGGGGTAACTATGGCTACACCTTC. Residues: CASRGRGNYGYTF.